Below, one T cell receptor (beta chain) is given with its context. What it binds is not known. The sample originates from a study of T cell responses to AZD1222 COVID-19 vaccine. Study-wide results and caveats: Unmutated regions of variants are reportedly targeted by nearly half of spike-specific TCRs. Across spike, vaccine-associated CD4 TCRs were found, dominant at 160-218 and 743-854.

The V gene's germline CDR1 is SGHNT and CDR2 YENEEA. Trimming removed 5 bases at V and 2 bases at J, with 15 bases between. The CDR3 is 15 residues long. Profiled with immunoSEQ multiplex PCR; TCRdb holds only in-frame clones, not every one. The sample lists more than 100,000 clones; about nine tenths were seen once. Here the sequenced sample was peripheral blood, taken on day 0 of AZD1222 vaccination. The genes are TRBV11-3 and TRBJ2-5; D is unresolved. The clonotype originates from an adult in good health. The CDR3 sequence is CASSIGGTDQETQYF. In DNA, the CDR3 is TGTGCCAGCAGCATCGGTGGAACAGATCAAGAGACCCAGTACTTC.